In its sample, the clone carrying this T cell receptor beta chain is medium-sized. Other nucleotide sequences from this sample produce the same CDR3. The data belong to a study of blood T cell repertoires in COVID-19. Study-level information: COVID-19 samples from acute and convalescent phases originated in the United States, Italy and Spain.

Original data processing: For nucleated cells, counts were estimated from reference gene primer amplification. Libraries were prepared by immunoSEQ multiplex PCR; TCRdb keeps only in-frame clonotypes and omits some of them. V, J and clone size derive from that table, while D and trimming were established from the DNA sequence. Found here are around 260,000 clones, under 90% of them singletons; the top ten hold approximately 4.3%. Study members were between roughly 18 and 90 years old and lived in 20 to 30 US regions. In assigning cohorts, the study relied on participant-reported clinical history. Trimming took 0 bases from V and 4 from J, leaving 3 bases between them. This CDR3 is built from 13 residues. Germline V lookup: CDR1 MRHNA, CDR2 SNTAGT.

The rearrangement joins TRBV6-4 to TRBJ2-2; the D is unclear. This receptor was identified in a man aged 25 to 45 with acute COVID-19. Sequenced material: PBMCs or T cells enriched from blood (not recorded which). CDR3 coding DNA: TGTGCCAGCAGTGACTCTAGCACCGGGGAGCTGTTTTTT. Translated: CASSDSSTGELFF.